This T cell receptor (beta chain) was identified in a study of T cell responses to AZD1222 COVID-19 vaccine. Measured with immunoSEQ multiplex PCR; TCRdb has only the in-frame clones, and not every one. This table holds nearly 90,000 clones, roughly 88% found once. Whole-study findings and limits: Donors, mostly white British, included more females; clonal diversity was possibly underestimated. Elevations in Spike-specific TCR breadth and depth followed administration of two AZD1222 doses. Just a handful of AZD1222 recipients tested seropositive at baseline.

Germline V gene lookup returns CDR1 SEHNR and CDR2 FQNEAQ (reference sequence). Trimming removed 5 bases from V and 3 bases from J; junction bases left unmatched: 6. This CDR3 spans 16 amino acids. For this clone: The antigen is unknown.

Sample: peripheral blood, taken on day 0 of AZD1222 vaccination. The receptor was derived from an adult in good health. The V and J genes are TRBV7-9 and TRBJ2-4; 11 positions agree with TRBD1. In DNA form, the CDR3 reads TGTGCCAGCAGCAGGACAGGGGGCGATGGCAAAAACATTCAGTACTTC. Its translation is CASSRTGGDGKNIQYF.